A single T cell receptor beta chain is shown here with its context. Its antigen is not known. The Oncomine TCR Beta short-read assay was applied to DNA of cultured CD4+ T cells. Using its own MiXCR run on the PCR reads, TCRdb lists one record per CDR3 protein. This sample has roughly 13,000 distinct CDR3 sequences, with 50% to 55% found just once. Treatment indicated: approximately nine-day PBMC culture with coronavirus spike peptide pools or control peptides (ViraFEST assay). The data belong to a study of vaccination and CD4 T cells after COVID-19. CDR3 size: 13 residues. Trimming left V 7 bases short and J 6 bases short, with 15 bases between. Germline loops: CDR1 MNHNS, CDR2 SASEGT.

The sample consisted of CD4+ T cells from blood, cultured in vitro. The source of this sequence is a human donor who had recovered from COVID-19. This chain uses TRBV6-1 with TRBJ1-2; no firm D call. DNA of the CDR3: TGTGCCAGCACCAACGGTGGGATAAATGGCTACACCTTC. It encodes CASTNGGINGYTF.